This passage covers 9 T cell receptor beta chains from one sample sequenced in a study of beta chain features in type 1 diabetes. Sequencing targeted expressed TCRB transcripts, as all isolated RNA had been reverse transcribed. The data were produced by immunoSEQ multiplex PCR, yet TCRdb's version contains in-frame clones alone and is incomplete. In the table there are approximately 400,000 clones, about 15% of which are singletons. The sample taken for sequencing was naive CD4+ T cells from blood. Receptor source: a woman younger than 35 in good health.

CDR3 in DNA: TGTGCCAGCAGTCTTCGGACTAGCATCGCAGATACGCAGTATTTT. Encoded protein: CASSLRTSIADTQYF. The chain carries TRBV28 and TRBJ2-3; 8 nucleotides line up with TRBD2. Trimming at V came to 5 bases and at J to 4 bases, leaving 8 bases not matched to a gene. Germline V gene data show CDR1 as MDHEN and CDR2 as SYDVKM. The CDR3 spans 15 residues.

The rearrangement joins TRBV7-3 to TRBJ2-6, with D possibly matching TRBD1 (6 bases). The CDR3 sequence is 19 residues long. Trimming stripped 5 bases from V and 0 bases from J, with 20 bases between. CDR1 is SGHTA and CDR2 is FQGTGA in the germline V gene. DNA of the CDR3: TGTGCCAGCAGCCCCTTGACAGGCACCTCGATCTCTGGGGCCAACGTCCTGACTTTC. Its translation: CASSPLTGTSISGANVLTF.

The genes are TRBV18 and TRBJ2-2; possibly TRBD1 for D (5 bases). The CDR3 loop spans 13 amino acids. Trimming left V 7 bases short and J 5 bases short, with 11 bases between. CDR1 is KGHSH and CDR2 is LQKENI in the germline V gene. The CDR3 DNA follows: TGTGCCAGCTTTGGGGCCTTGACCGGGGAGCTGTTTTTT. It translates to CASFGALTGELFF.

There are a few counts of this clone. The J gene is TRBJ2-2, the V gene TRBV7-2; 7 positions agree with TRBD2. V shed 4 bases and J 4 bases; nucleotides not matched to a gene: 6. The germline CDR1 and CDR2 sequences are SGHTA and FQGNSA. This CDR3 spans 15 amino acids. CDR3 in DNA: TGTGCCAGCAGCTCGGGAGGCCAGAGCACCGGGGAGCTGTTTTTT. It yields the protein CASSSGGQSTGELFF.

This clone was detected only a few times. The rearrangement joins TRBV29-1 to TRBJ1-1; 9 nucleotides align to TRBD1. Germline trimming cut 3 bases from V and 4 bases from J; bases unmatched to any gene: 9. CDR1 SQVTM and CDR2 ANQGSEA come from the germline V gene. The CDR3 consists of 15 residues. In nucleotides, the CDR3 is TGCAGCGTTGACCTTCGGACAGGGGTGGGCACTGAAGCTTTCTTT. Translating it yields CSVDLRTGVGTEAFF.

The chain recombines TRBV30 with TRBJ1-5, with D hard to call. The CDR3 contains 14 residues. Trimming left V 3 bases short and J 11 bases short, with 20 bases between. From germline, CDR1 is GTSNPN and CDR2 SVGIG (reference sequence). DNA of the CDR3: TGTGCCTGGAGCATCCCTGAGGTAGCTTTGGCCCAGCATTTT. It is translated as CAWSIPEVALAQHF.

This clone was detected only a few times. The V call is TRBV28, the J call TRBJ2-1; maybe TRBD2 (6 bases). CDR1 and CDR2 from the germline V gene are MDHEN and SYDVKM. This CDR3 has 16 residues. The V end lost 5 bases, the J end lost 2 bases, and 16 bases lay between the germline ends. The CDR3 nucleotides read TGTGCCAGCAGTCTACCCGGGACTGGAGCCTACAATGAGCAGTTCTTC. Amino acid sequence: CASSLPGTGAYNEQFF.

This chain joins TRBV5-1 and TRBJ2-5; 10 bases line up with TRBD2. V lost 4 bases and J lost 7; bases outside the gene matches: 13. CDR1 is SGHRS and CDR2 is YFSETQ in the germline V gene. This CDR3 is 16 amino acids long. CDR3 residues: CASSPDEPSGSGTQYF. CDR3 DNA: TGCGCCAGCAGCCCCGATGAACCTAGCGGGAGCGGGACCCAGTACTTC.

This chain connects TRBV20-1 to TRBJ1-4, with a possible D match to TRBD1 (6 bases). This CDR3 is built from 11 residues. CDR1 is DFQATT, CDR2 SNEGSKA, per germline (reference sequence). V was trimmed by 6 bases and J by 7 bases, leaving 9 bases between them. CDR3 DNA: TGCAGTGCCCCCAGGGGTGAAAAACTGTTTTTT. Translating it yields CSAPRGEKLFF.